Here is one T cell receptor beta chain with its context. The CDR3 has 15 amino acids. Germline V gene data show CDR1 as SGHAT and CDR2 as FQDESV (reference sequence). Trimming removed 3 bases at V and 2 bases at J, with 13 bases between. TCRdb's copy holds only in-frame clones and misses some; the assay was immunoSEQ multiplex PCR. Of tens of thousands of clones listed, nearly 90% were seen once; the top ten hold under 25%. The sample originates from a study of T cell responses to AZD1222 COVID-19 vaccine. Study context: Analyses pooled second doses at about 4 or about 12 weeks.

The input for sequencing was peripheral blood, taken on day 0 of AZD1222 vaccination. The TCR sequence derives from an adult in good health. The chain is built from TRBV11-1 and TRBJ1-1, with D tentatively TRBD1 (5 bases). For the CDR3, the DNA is TGTGCCAGCAGCTTCTGGCCAGGGAGAAACACTGAAGCTTTCTTT. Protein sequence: CASSFWPGRNTEAFF.